The 29 T cell receptor beta chains reported below all come from one sample, sequenced in a study of blood T cells in healthy people across ages. A J-beta primer mix and a sample-barcoded 5' primer were used in a second PCR of about 7 to 12 cycles. TCRdb independently ran MiXCR on the 5' RACE reads; one entry per CDR3 protein. The table lists approximately 680,000 distinct CDR3 sequences, 32% of them singletons. Sequences were obtained from blood. Source of these receptors: a woman older than 75 in good health.

The chain has TRBV5-6 and TRBJ2-7, with a possible D match to TRBD2 (6 bases). The germline V gene encodes CDR1 SGHDT and CDR2 YYEEEE. The CDR3 extends over 14 amino acids. Trimming pared 3 bases from V and 1 base from J, leaving 11 bases between. CDR3 nucleotide sequence: TGTGCCAGCAGCTGGGCCGGGGGATCCTACGAGCAGTACTTC. It is translated as CASSWAGGSYEQYF.

Written as DNA, the CDR3 is TGTGCCAGCAGCTTATGCAGCAATCAGCCCCAGCATTTT. Translating it yields CASSLCSNQPQHF. The rearrangement uses TRBV7-2 and TRBJ1-5; D is unclear. This CDR3 comprises 13 residues. Germline lookup yields CDR1 SGHTA and CDR2 FQGNSA. Trimming removed 2 bases from V and 1 base from J, with 3 bases in between.

Concerning this clonotype itself: A single base separates this from a much larger clone, so it may be a read error. This CDR3 fails to terminate in the conserved phenylalanine or tryptophan, so it likely reflects a read error. This chain joins TRBV6-2 or TRBV6-3 and TRBJ2-1; unclear D gene. Germline-derived CDR1 and CDR2 are MNHEY and SVGEGT. Trimming shortened V by 2 bases and J by 8 bases, and 10 bases separated the two germline ends. This CDR3 spans 13 amino acids. The CDR3 loop is CASSYPNTDEQFL. The DNA of the CDR3 is TGTGCCAGCAGTTACCCGAATACGGATGAGCAGTTCTTA.

This chain connects TRBV7-9 to TRBJ2-1; 9 bases agree with TRBD2. Per the germline V gene, CDR1 is SEHNR and CDR2 is FQNEAQ (reference sequence). The CDR3 has 19 amino acids. J lost 0 bases, V lost 0 bases, and 9 bases had no gene match. The CDR3 sequence: CASSLAAGGFFSSYNEQFF. The DNA for the CDR3 is TGTGCCAGCAGCTTAGCGGCGGGGGGGTTCTTTAGCTCCTACAATGAGCAGTTCTTC.

With respect to this clonotype: It may be a read error: a sequence one base away is much more abundant. This rearrangement joins TRBV12-3 or TRBV12-4 to TRBJ2-7, with D possibly being TRBD1 or TRBD2 (5 bases each). V was pared by 6 bases and J by 2 bases, with 14 bases between. CDR3 length: 14 residues. The CDR3, as DNA: TGTGCCAGCAGGCCCACCGGGACCACCTACGAGCAGTACTTC. Translation: CASRPTGTTYEQYF.

The rearrangement joins TRBV7-2 to TRBJ2-3, with a tentative D call TRBD2 (6 bases). V dropped 3 bases and J dropped 2 bases, with 9 bases sitting between them. Germline assignment: CDR1 SGHTA and CDR2 FQGNSA. CDR3 length equals 14 residues. CDR3 nucleotide sequence: TGTGCCAGCAGCTTCGGGACTCACACAGATACGCAGTATTTT. Encoded protein: CASSFGTHTDTQYF.

Note on this clonotype: One end of the junction varies from germline; a read error may be responsible. The genes are TRBV5-6 and TRBJ1-4; the D is unclear. The CDR3 totals 14 residues. From germline, CDR1 is SGHDT and CDR2 YYEEEE. CDR3 coding DNA: TGTGCCAGCAGCCTATGGGGTTTGGGTGAAGAACTGTTTTTT. Translated: CASSLWGLGEELFF.

Regarding this clonotype: A much larger clonotype is one base distant, so this may be a read error. The V and J genes are TRBV5-6 and TRBJ2-1; D unresolved. CDR3 length equals 14 residues. Germline V gene sequence: CDR1 SGHDT, CDR2 YYEEEE. The DNA for the CDR3 is TGTGCCAACAGCCAGTGGGGCTCCTACAATGAGCAGTTCTTC. This gives the protein CANSQWGSYNEQFF.

This clonotype came up many times. The rearrangement joins TRBV29-1 to TRBJ1-5, with D unresolved. The CDR3 runs 13 residues. V lost 4 bases, J lost 6 bases, and 13 bases lay in between. Germline V lookup: CDR1 SQVTM, CDR2 ANQGSEA. CDR3 amino acids: CSVGGTKSQPQHF. In DNA form, the CDR3 reads TGCAGCGTTGGGGGTACAAAAAGTCAGCCCCAGCATTTT.

This chain connects TRBV4-1 to TRBJ2-3; D is possibly TRBD1 or TRBD2 (6 bases each). Deletions cut 6 bases from V and 4 bases from J, with 14 bases between. The CDR3 is 14 residues long. Germline values: CDR1 MGHRA, CDR2 YSYEKL. The CDR3 nucleotides read TGCGCCAGCAGTGAGGGGGGCATTGCAGATACGCAGTATTTT. Protein: CASSEGGIADTQYF.

The chain couples TRBV6-2 or TRBV6-3 to TRBJ2-5, with 10 nucleotides matching TRBD2. From germline, CDR1 is MNHEY and CDR2 SVGEGT. The V segment lost 9 bases and the J segment 4 bases; nucleotides outside the gene matches: 8. The CDR3 is 14 residues long. The CDR3 loop is CASRPSGGGETQYF. CDR3 sequence (DNA): TGTGCCAGTAGGCCTAGCGGGGGTGGAGAGACCCAGTACTTC.

The V and J genes are TRBV20-1 and TRBJ2-7, with TRBD1 identical over 7 bases. The J call may be faulty, since TRBJ2-5 better matches the DNA end. The CDR3 sequence is 14 residues long. CDR1 is DFQATT, CDR2 SNEGSKA, per germline (reference sequence). The CDR3 here is CSAAGQAKQETQYF. The CDR3 DNA sequence: TGCAGTGCGGCCGGACAGGCCAAACAAGAGACCCAGTACTTC.

This clonotype was seen a handful of times. The chain recombines TRBV6-5 with TRBJ1-1, with 12 bases matching TRBD1. This CDR3 contains 13 residues. Germline V gene sequence: CDR1 MNHEY, CDR2 SVGAGI. The trim removed 6 bases at V and 10 bases at J, leaving 6 bases unmatched. The DNA for the CDR3 is TGTGCCAGCAGGGGGACAGGGGGCTTTGGAGCTTTCTTT. Its translation: CASRGTGGFGAFF.

The rearrangement uses TRBV6-5 and TRBJ1-5; no clear D. V lost 5 bases and J lost 6, with 20 bases in between. The CDR3 totals 16 residues. CDR1 and CDR2 from the germline V gene are MNHEY and SVGAGI. This chain's CDR3 is CASSPSWLLKSQPQHF. CDR3 nucleotide sequence: TGTGCCAGCAGTCCCTCATGGCTCCTAAAGAGTCAGCCCCAGCATTTT.

This clonotype was picked up many times. The V gene is TRBV10-3, the J gene TRBJ2-7; unclear D gene. There are 13 residues in the CDR3. Per the germline V gene, CDR1 is ENHRY and CDR2 is SYGVKD. V gave up 2 bases and J gave up 6 bases, with 11 bases separating them. The CDR3 DNA reads TGTGCCATCAGTGAGCAGACTTTGTCCGAGCAGTACTTC. Residues: CAISEQTLSEQYF.

This clonotype was observed a handful of times. This chain links TRBV2 with TRBJ2-7; 7 bases are a match to TRBD1. The length of the CDR3 is 15 residues. In germline, CDR1 is SNHLY, CDR2 FYNNEI. With 6 bases clipped from V and 0 bases from J, the junction kept 8 bases outside the gene matches. CDR3 in amino acids: CASRMDRSDSYEQYF. CDR3 nucleotides: TGTGCCAGCAGGATGGACAGGAGCGACTCCTACGAGCAGTACTTC.

Many counts were recorded for this clonotype. The genes are TRBV2 and TRBJ1-2; unclear D gene. From germline, CDR1 is SNHLY and CDR2 FYNNEI. V dropped 3 bases and J dropped 2 bases, with 7 bases sitting between them. The CDR3 covers 13 residues. DNA of the CDR3: TGTGCCAGCAGTGAGGGAGCGAACTATGGCTACACCTTC. This encodes CASSEGANYGYTF.

Notes on this clonotype: A junction boundary mismatches the germline segment, possibly from a read error. This sequence joins TRBV20-1 and TRBJ2-4; the D is unclear. CDR3 size: 12 residues. Germline V gene data show CDR1 as DFQATT and CDR2 as SNEGSKA (reference sequence). The CDR3, as DNA: TGCAGTGCGACGAGAAACCAAGAGACCCAGGACTTC. Its protein product is CSATRNQETQDF.

This chain joins TRBV20-1 and TRBJ2-1, with D unresolved. This CDR3 comprises 15 residues. CDR1 is DFQATT and CDR2 is SNEGSKA in the germline V gene (reference sequence). Trimming cost V 8 bases and J 5 bases, with 22 bases left between them. As DNA, the CDR3 is TGCAGTTCCACCGACGTAGTCTGGGGAAACAATGAGCAGTTCTTC. It codes for CSSTDVVWGNNEQFF.

The V call is TRBV21-1, the J call TRBJ1-1; no check of the table's D call, TRBD1, against the DNA was made. TRBV21-1 is a pseudogene segment. The CDR3 is 15 residues long. CDR3: CASSERSGTNTEAFF. CDR3 in DNA: TGTGCCAGCAGCGAAAGGTCGGGGACGAACACTGAAGCTTTCTTT.

This clonotype came up many times. The chain employs TRBV5-1 and TRBJ2-6, with 11 bases identical to TRBD1. V gave up 3 bases and J gave up 4 bases; unmatched junction bases: 6. Looked up from germline, CDR1 is SGHRS and CDR2 is YFSETQ. The CDR3 consists of 17 residues. CDR3 loop: CASSSDRGLSGANVLTF. The CDR3 DNA reads TGCGCCAGCAGCTCGGACAGGGGGCTCTCCGGGGCCAACGTCCTGACTTTC.

At least ten counts were recorded for this clonotype. This sequence joins TRBV4-3 and TRBJ2-7; 8 bases agree with TRBD1. The CDR3 sequence is 15 residues long. J gave up 5 bases and V 0 bases, and 6 bases lay outside the gene matches. CDR1 and CDR2 (germline): LGHNA, YSLEER. DNA of the CDR3: TGCGCCAGCAGCCAAGAGGAGGGACAGGTCCACGAGCAGTACTTC. Its protein product is CASSQEEGQVHEQYF.

A few counts support this clonotype. A read error may account for a junction end that differs from germline. The chain couples TRBV12-3 or TRBV12-4 to TRBJ2-7; the D gene is possibly TRBD2 (6 bases). CDR3 length equals 11 residues. CDR3 sequence: CASRGREDLDF. The CDR3 region has the DNA TGTGCCAGCAGGGGCAGGGAGGACTTGGACTTC.

This clonotype was counted a few times. The gene calls are TRBV2 and TRBJ2-1, with D perhaps TRBD1 or TRBD2 (6 bases each). Trimming shortened V by 6 bases and J by 10 bases, and 19 bases separated the two germline ends. Germline loops: CDR1 SNHLY, CDR2 FYNNEI. The length of the CDR3 is 14 residues. CDR3 residues: CASSSLGGLIEQFF. CDR3 coding DNA: TGTGCCAGCAGCTCACTAGGGGGGCTGATAGAGCAGTTCTTC.

This clonotype has a single count. Mismatch with germline at one junction end may stem from a read error. CDR3 in DNA: TGCAGTGCCAGAGGGACAGGGGTAGATACGCAGTATTTT. Its protein is CSARGTGVDTQYF. The chain combines TRBV20-1 with TRBJ2-3, with 10 bases fitting TRBD1. This CDR3 is built from 13 residues. Germline loops: CDR1 DFQATT, CDR2 SNEGSKA (reference sequence).

This clonotype came up once. The chain joins TRBV29-1 to TRBJ1-5; no definite D call. The germline gives CDR1 SQVTM, CDR2 ANQGSEA. The V end was cut by 4 bases, the J end by 3 bases, with 13 bases between. The CDR3 consists of 14 residues. CDR3 in amino acids: CSVAERALNQPQHF. The CDR3 nucleotides are TGCAGCGTTGCTGAACGGGCCCTCAATCAGCCCCAGCATTTT.

The V gene is TRBV2, the J gene TRBJ2-1; TRBD2 might be the D (6 bases). The V end lost 4 bases, the J end lost 5 bases, and 15 bases lay between the germline ends. Germline loops: CDR1 SNHLY, CDR2 FYNNEI. The CDR3 has 15 amino acids. In nucleotides, the CDR3 is TGTGCCAGCAGTGTGACTGAGCGGGCCGACAATGAGCAGTTCTTC. Amino acid sequence: CASSVTERADNEQFF.

V usage is TRBV12-3 or TRBV12-4 and J usage is TRBJ1-1; D uncertain. The CDR3 is 13 residues long. Trimming removed 5 bases at V and 1 base at J, with 8 bases between. The CDR3 region has the DNA TGTGCCAGCAGTGTGCACCAGAACACTGAAGCTTTCTTT. Protein product: CASSVHQNTEAFF.

About this clonotype itself: A read error is possible here, since a much larger clone lies one base away. The genes are TRBV19 and TRBJ2-4; tentative D call: TRBD1 (6 bases). The germline V gene has CDR1 LNHDA and CDR2 SQIVND (reference sequence). The germline V and J ends were trimmed by 5 bases and 9 bases, with 14 bases remaining between them. The CDR3 spans 13 residues. The CDR3, as DNA: TGTGCCAGTAGTGCCGGACAGTATGGCATTCAGTACTTC. Residues: CASSAGQYGIQYF.